This T cell receptor beta chain derives from a study of blood T cell repertoires in COVID-19. Study information: The cDNA or gDNA used as material had been derived from T cells, B-cell-depleted T cells, or PBMCs.

This CDR3 spans 14 amino acids. The germline CDR1 and CDR2 sequences are SNHLY and FYNNEI. Of note for this clone: Sequence at one end of the junction differs from germline and may be a read error.

Adults between roughly 18 and 95 years of age took part from fewer than 30 US areas. Donors in Cohort 3 who had recovered were those with two negative PCRs, healthcare professional clearance, or resolution of their symptoms. Original methodology: Estimation of nucleated cell counts was performed using reference gene primer amplification. Profiled with immunoSEQ multiplex PCR; TCRdb holds only in-frame clones, not every one. V, J and clone size are taken as reported in that table, and D and trimming were inferred from the DNA itself. The sample lists some 340,000 clones, roughly 87% occurring once. The sequenced sample consisted of PBMCs or T cells enriched from blood (not recorded which). This chain connects TRBV2 to TRBJ1-2, with TRBD1 matching 10 bases. This TCR was recovered from a woman between 50 and 59 years old who had recovered from COVID-19. The CDR3 DNA reads TGTGCCAGCAGTGAATACCCGGACAGGGGGTTCTCTTGCTTC. Translating it yields CASSEYPDRGFSCF.